The T cell receptor (beta chain) described here comes from a study of CD8+ T cells in alopecia areata. On the study more broadly: Twice daily, treated patients received 5 to 10 mg of oral tofacitinib.

Separation by sorting yielded CD4+ and CD8+ T cells from PBMCs. A word on this clone: Its specificity is unknown. A read error may account for a junction end that differs from germline.

cDNA reverse transcribed from extracted RNA served as the sequencing template. Assay used: immunoSEQ multiplex PCR; TCRdb lists only in-frame clones, some missing. The data hold 90,000 to 100,000 clones, with around 45% observed a single time. Study findings and constraints: Lesional scalp displayed greater clonality than normal scalp, most notably in alopecia totalis/universalis. Resident alphabeta T-cell populations of normal skin are likewise subject to sequencing in scalp samples.

This receptor was identified in a human donor with alopecia areata. The sequencing input was CD4+ T cells sorted from blood.

The CDR3 region has the DNA TGTGCTAGCAGCTCCACCGGGGCCCCCTTGAACGAGCAGTACTTC. Its translation is CASSSTGAPLNEQYF. V usage is TRBV7-7 and J usage is TRBJ2-5; D is tentatively TRBD1 or TRBD2 (5 bases each). Gene TRBJ2-7 matches the end of the DNA better, so the J call may be wrong. The CDR3 has 15 residues. The germline CDR1 and CDR2 sequences are SSHAT and FNYEAQ (reference sequence).